Detailed here is one T cell receptor beta chain. This entry belongs to a study of patients and donors after allogeneic stem cell transplantation. Each CDR3 protein is one row after TCRdb ran MiXCR on the RT-PCR reads. The sample records about 150,000 distinct CDR3 sequences, about 40% being singletons. Deletions cut 6 bases from V and 2 bases from J, with 17 bases between. The CDR3 loop spans 15 amino acids. The receptor's source is a human donor who was either an allogeneic HSCT recipient or a stem cell or donor lymphocyte infusion donor (not recorded which). It is not recorded whose cells these are; they may come from a transplant donor. The chain carries TRBV12-3 or TRBV12-4 and TRBJ2-7; D is unclear. Material: blood, either unsorted or a sorted T cell fraction (not recorded which). The CDR3 nucleotides are TGTGCCAGCAGCCGAGGACCTCCAGGTCCCTACGAGCAGTACTTC. Translation: CASSRGPPGPYEQYF.